Listed below are T cell receptor beta chains from one sample, sequenced in a study of molecular identifiers for immune sequencing clone quantification. Each CDR3 protein gets one entry after TCRdb re-called the PCR reads with MiXCR. The sample lists 88,000 or so distinct CDR3 sequences; 21% were seen once. The specimen sequenced was naive CD8+ T cells from blood, with Jurkat cell RNA spiked in. These receptors were obtained from a human donor in good health. Some libraries in this study had Jurkat cell RNA spiked in. The CDR3 runs from the conserved cysteine through the conserved F or W. Each record gives: clone size, D gene, V gene, J gene, CDR3 protein, CDR3 DNA. A D gene is named only where the DNA matches it firmly. Where a row states a size, it is once, few, many or the class of an expanded clone; other rows omit it.

>many|-|TRBV9|TRBJ2-1
CASSVADQYNEQFF
TGTGCCAGCAGCGTAGCGGACCAATACAATGAGCAGTTCTTC
>many|TRBD2|TRBV7-9|TRBJ2-3
CASSNSLTSSGTATDTQYF
TGTGCCAGCAGCAACTCCCTTACAAGTAGCGGGACGGCCACAGATACGCAGTATTTT
>many|-|TRBV6-2/TRBV6-3|TRBJ1-1
CASSELDSWDTEAFF
TGTGCCAGCAGCGAACTGGACTCGTGGGACACTGAAGCTTTCTTT
>many|TRBD2|TRBV11-2|TRBJ2-5
CASSTGWGGSPQETQYF
TGTGCCAGCAGTACCGGCTGGGGCGGGAGTCCCCAAGAGACCCAGTACTTC
>many|TRBD1|TRBV5-5|TRBJ2-7
CASSLSVGQAYEQYF
TGTGCCAGCAGCTTGTCTGTCGGACAGGCCTACGAGCAGTACTTC
>few|-|TRBV2|TRBJ2-5
CASRDFGQETQYF
TGTGCCAGCAGGGATTTTGGCCAAGAGACCCAGTACTTC
>many|-|TRBV9|TRBJ2-3
CASSPPGRSTDTQYF
TGTGCCAGCAGCCCCCCGGGACGGAGCACAGATACGCAGTATTTT
>few|-|TRBV6-2/TRBV6-3|TRBJ2-2
CASSYFTTTGELFF
TGTGCCAGCAGTTATTTCACGACGACCGGGGAGCTGTTTTTT
>many|-|TRBV19|TRBJ1-1
CASSTGRTEAFF
TGTGCCAGCAGCACAGGGCGGACTGAAGCTTTCTTT
>many|TRBD1|TRBV4-1|TRBJ1-6
CASSQLWTGGSPLHF
TGCGCCAGCAGCCAACTATGGACAGGGGGATCACCCCTCCACTTT
>many|TRBD1|TRBV6-5|TRBJ2-3
CASSYRDRAPDTQYF
TGTGCCAGCAGTTACCGGGACAGGGCCCCAGATACGCAGTATTTT
>few|TRBD1|TRBV3-1|TRBJ2-1
CASSQDPDRGDNEQFF
TGTGCCAGCAGCCAAGACCCGGACAGGGGGGACAATGAGCAGTTCTTC
>many|TRBD1|TRBV7-9|TRBJ2-3
CASSPRTGLTDTQYF
TGTGCCAGCAGCCCAAGGACAGGTTTGACAGATACGCAGTATTTT
>many|-|TRBV25-1|TRBJ2-1
CASSVGNEQFF
TGTGCCAGCAGTGTGGGTAATGAGCAGTTCTTC
>many|-|TRBV6-1|TRBJ2-7
CASSRAGPYEQYF
TGTGCCAGCAGTCGGGCAGGACCCTACGAGCAGTACTTC
>-|TRBD1|TRBV27|TRBJ1-2
CASSLTPRTGSLYGYTF
TGTGCCAGCAGTCTTACCCCCCGGACAGGAAGCCTCTATGGCTACACCTTC
>-|TRBD2|TRBV7-3|TRBJ2-1
CASSLFLAALNEQFF
TGTGCCAGCAGCTTATTCCTAGCGGCACTTAATGAGCAGTTCTTC
>-|TRBD1|TRBV12-3/TRBV12-4|TRBJ1-2
CASSPLGTGGDNYGYTF
TGTGCCAGCAGTCCTCTTGGGACAGGGGGTGACAACTATGGCTACACCTTC
>few|-|TRBV6-2/TRBV6-3|TRBJ2-7
CASSYTSGFNYLYEQYF
TGTGCCAGCAGTTACACCAGCGGGTTTAATTATCTCTACGAGCAGTACTTC
>-|-|TRBV27|TRBJ2-7
CATVYDGGCEQYF
TGTGCCACCGTCTACGACGGGGGTTGCGAGCAGTACTTC
>once|-|TRBV27|TRBJ2-7
CASMDSPYEQYF
TGTGCCAGCATGGACAGTCCCTACGAGCAGTACTTC
>-|-|TRBV6-2/TRBV6-3|TRBJ1-2
CASSYSGGGDYGYTF
TGTGCCAGCAGTTACTCAGGCGGGGGCGACTATGGCTACACCTTC
>few|-|TRBV12-5|TRBJ1-1
CASGYPGVRVTEAFF
TGTGCTAGTGGATACCCAGGGGTTCGAGTCACTGAAGCTTTCTTT
>many|-|TRBV7-9|TRBJ1-1
CASSPHPSMGWNTEAFF
TGTGCCAGCAGCCCACACCCCTCTATGGGTTGGAACACTGAAGCTTTCTTT
>-|-|TRBV7-6|TRBJ2-3
CASSLTTRAFTDTQYF
TGTGCCAGCAGCTTGACTACTAGGGCCTTCACAGATACGCAGTATTTT
>-|TRBD1|TRBV27|TRBJ1-1
CASRFGQGADTEAFF
TGTGCCAGCAGGTTCGGACAGGGGGCAGACACTGAAGCTTTCTTT
>-|-|TRBV6-6|TRBJ2-1
CASRAGSGPHNEQLF
TGTGCCAGCAGGGCCGGGTCAGGGCCCCACAATGAGCAGCTCTTC
>many|-|TRBV4-3|TRBJ2-3
CASSHATSTDTQYF
TGCGCCAGCAGCCATGCGACTAGCACAGATACGCAGTATTTT
>few|TRBD1|TRBV6-2/TRBV6-3|TRBJ2-7
CASSYPTGTGNVREQYF
TGTGCCAGCAGTTACCCCACCGGGACAGGGAATGTGAGGGAGCAGTACTTC
>-|TRBD1|TRBV7-2|TRBJ2-2
CASSTTKGQASTGELFF
TGTGCCAGCAGCACTACTAAGGGACAGGCAAGCACCGGGGAGCTGTTTTTT
>many|-|TRBV27|TRBJ1-4
CASSLFGGEKLFF
TGTGCCAGCAGTTTATTTGGGGGTGAAAAACTGTTTTTT
>-|-|TRBV3-1|TRBJ2-7
CASSQELWGHEQYF
TGTGCCAGCAGCCAAGAGCTATGGGGCCACGAGCAGTACTTC
>many|-|TRBV6-5|TRBJ2-7
CASSYLAGALEQYF
TGTGCCAGCAGTTACTTGGCAGGGGCCTTGGAGCAGTACTTC
>many|-|TRBV9|TRBJ2-2
CASSVGPGSNTGELFF
TGTGCCAGCAGCGTAGGACCAGGCTCGAACACCGGGGAGCTGTTTTTT